The source of this T cell receptor (beta chain) is a study of T cells in localized non-small cell lung cancer. The CDR3 is made up of 15 amino acids. Germline loops: CDR1 GTSNPN, CDR2 SVGIG (reference sequence). V was clipped by 1 base and J by 5 bases; unmatched bases: 5. Sequencing used immunoSEQ multiplex PCR; TCRdb keeps in-frame clones, though not all of them. This sample has 800 or so clones, with roughly 27% found just once. V is TRBV30 and J is TRBJ1-2, with 12 bases fitting TRBD1. Sequencing was performed on normal lung tissue next to the tumor, taken before any cancer treatment. This TCR derives from a woman aged 35-75 years with stage I squamous cell lung carcinoma. Here the CDR3 reads CAWSGDRGREYGYTF. CDR3 sequence (DNA): TGTGCCTGGAGTGGGGACAGGGGGCGCGAATATGGCTACACCTTC.